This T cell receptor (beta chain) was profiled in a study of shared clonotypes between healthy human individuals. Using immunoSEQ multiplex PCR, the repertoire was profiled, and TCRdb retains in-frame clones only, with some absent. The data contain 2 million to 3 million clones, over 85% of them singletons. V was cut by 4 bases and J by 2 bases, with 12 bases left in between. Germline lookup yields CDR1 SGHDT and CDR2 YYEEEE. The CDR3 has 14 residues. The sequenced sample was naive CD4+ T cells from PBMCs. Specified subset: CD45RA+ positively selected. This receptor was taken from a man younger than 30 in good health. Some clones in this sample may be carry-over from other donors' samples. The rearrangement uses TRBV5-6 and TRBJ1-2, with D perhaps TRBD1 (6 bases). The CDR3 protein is CASSKTTGNYGYTF. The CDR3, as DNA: TGTGCCAGCAGCAAAACGACAGGAAACTATGGCTACACCTTC.